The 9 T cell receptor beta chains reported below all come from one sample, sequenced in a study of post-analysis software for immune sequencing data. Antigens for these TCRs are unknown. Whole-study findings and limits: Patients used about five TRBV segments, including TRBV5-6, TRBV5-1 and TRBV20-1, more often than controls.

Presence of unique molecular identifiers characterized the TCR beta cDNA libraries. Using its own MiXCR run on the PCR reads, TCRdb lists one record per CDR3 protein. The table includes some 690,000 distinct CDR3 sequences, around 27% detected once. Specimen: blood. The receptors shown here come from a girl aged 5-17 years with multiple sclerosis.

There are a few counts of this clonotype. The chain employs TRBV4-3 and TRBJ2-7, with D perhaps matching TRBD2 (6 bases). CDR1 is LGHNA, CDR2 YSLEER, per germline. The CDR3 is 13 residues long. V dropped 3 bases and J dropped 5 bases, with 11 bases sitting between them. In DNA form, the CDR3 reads TGCGCCAGCAGCCAGGTGGCGGGAAACGAGCAGTACTTC. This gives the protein CASSQVAGNEQYF.

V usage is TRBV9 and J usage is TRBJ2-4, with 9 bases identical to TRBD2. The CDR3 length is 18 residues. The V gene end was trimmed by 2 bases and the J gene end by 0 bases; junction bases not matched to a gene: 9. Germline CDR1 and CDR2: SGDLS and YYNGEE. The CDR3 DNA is TGTGCCAGCAGCGTGGGGACTAGCTGGGGACTAGCCAAAAACATTCAGTACTTC. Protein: CASSVGTSWGLAKNIQYF.

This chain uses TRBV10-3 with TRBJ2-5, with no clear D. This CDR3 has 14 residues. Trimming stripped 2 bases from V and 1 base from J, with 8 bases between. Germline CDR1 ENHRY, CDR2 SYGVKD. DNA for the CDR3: TGTGCCATCAGTGAGACACTTCCCCAAGAGACCCAGTACTTC. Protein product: CAISETLPQETQYF.

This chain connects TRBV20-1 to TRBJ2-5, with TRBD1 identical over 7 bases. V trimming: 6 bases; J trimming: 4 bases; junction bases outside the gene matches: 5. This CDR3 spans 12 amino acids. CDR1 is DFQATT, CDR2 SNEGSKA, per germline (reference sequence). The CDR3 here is CSANRDRETQYF. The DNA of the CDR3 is TGCAGTGCCAACCGGGACAGAGAGACCCAGTACTTC.

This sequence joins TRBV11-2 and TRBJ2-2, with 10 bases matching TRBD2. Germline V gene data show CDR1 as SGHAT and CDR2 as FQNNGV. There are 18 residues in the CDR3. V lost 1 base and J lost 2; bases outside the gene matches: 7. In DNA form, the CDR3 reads TGTGCCAGCAGCTTAGTCGTTCGACTAGCGGGTAACACCGGGGAGCTGTTTTTT. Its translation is CASSLVVRLAGNTGELFF.

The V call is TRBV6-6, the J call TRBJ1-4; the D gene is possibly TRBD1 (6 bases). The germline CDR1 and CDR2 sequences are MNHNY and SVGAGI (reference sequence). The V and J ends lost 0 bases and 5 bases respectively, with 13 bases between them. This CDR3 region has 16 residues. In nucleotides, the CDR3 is TGTGCCAGCAGTTACTCGAGACGGGGGGGCAATGAAAAACTGTTTTTT. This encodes CASSYSRRGGNEKLFF.

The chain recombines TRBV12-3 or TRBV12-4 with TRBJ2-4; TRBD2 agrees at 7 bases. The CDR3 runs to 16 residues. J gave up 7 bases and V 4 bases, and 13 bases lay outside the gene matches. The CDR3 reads CASSSWEGHGGNIQYF. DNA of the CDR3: TGTGCCAGCAGTTCCTGGGAGGGGCATGGTGGGAACATTCAGTACTTC.

CDR3 nucleotide sequence: TGTGCCAGCAGCTCCGGGACGGGGGATAAACTGTACTTC. Encoded protein: CASSSGTGDKLYF. J is TRBJ2-7 and V is TRBV5-6, with D perhaps TRBD2 (6 bases). V dropped 3 bases and J dropped 12 bases, with 19 bases sitting between them. Germline loops: CDR1 SGHDT, CDR2 YYEEEE. The CDR3 extends over 13 amino acids.

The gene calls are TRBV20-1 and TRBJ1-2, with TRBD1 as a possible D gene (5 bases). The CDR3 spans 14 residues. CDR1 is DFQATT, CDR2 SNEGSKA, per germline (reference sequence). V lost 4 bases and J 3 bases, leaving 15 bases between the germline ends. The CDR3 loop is CSAKVGVPDYGYTF. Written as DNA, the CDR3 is TGCAGTGCTAAAGTAGGGGTTCCGGACTATGGCTACACCTTC.